This TCR beta chain was observed in a study of cytomegalovirus exposure and HLA in healthy donors. Findings and limits, study-wide: In an earlier analysis, productive rearrangement rates for most beta V segments clustered near 87% or 30%. Researchers reported from a later analysis that most CMV-associated TCR beta chains appeared HLA-restricted. Later analysis found that TCR beta chains associated with HLA were more clonally expanded than other, equally common chains.

Primers: 60 Vbeta forward and 13 Jbeta reverse. Assay: immunoSEQ multiplex PCR; the TCRdb copy retains only in-frame clones and omits some. The table for this sample gives 50,000 to 75,000 clones. A word on this clone: Its antigen is not identified.

The specimen sequenced was PBMCs. This clonotype originated in a woman aged 18-35 years in good health and CMV-seronegative.

CDR3 DNA: TGCGCCAGCAGCGCACGGGGGGTACGGGATTCACCCCTCCACTTT. Translation gives CASSARGVRDSPLHF. The chain employs TRBV4-1 and TRBJ1-6, with a tentative D call TRBD1 (5 bases). This CDR3 has 15 residues. CDR1 is MGHRA, CDR2 YSYEKL, per germline. The ends were cut back, 5 bases at V and 8 bases at J, with 16 bases in the middle.